These T cell receptor beta chains were read from a single sample in a study of cytomegalovirus exposure and HLA in healthy donors. The table came from immunoSEQ multiplex PCR; TCRdb's copy has only in-frame clones and leaves some out. Among under 300,000 clones, 86% were seen once, and the ten largest hold less than 1.5%. The specimen was PBMCs. These receptors were obtained from a woman aged 25-40 years in good health and CMV-seropositive. The CDR3 runs from the conserved cysteine through the conserved F or W. D genes are given only for firm matches. The listing skips clone size in some rows; elsewhere it reads once, few, many or a size class.

>-|TRBJ1-3|TRBV27|-
TGTGCCAGCAGTTTAGGTCAGGAGGGCACGGGAAACACCATATATTTT
CASSLGQEGTGNTIYF
>-|TRBJ2-6|TRBV19|-
TGTGCCAGTAGTGGCAGGGAGGTACAATCTGGGGCCAACGTCCTGACTTTC
CASSGREVQSGANVLTF
>TRBD1|TRBJ1-1|TRBV5-1|-
TGCGCCAGCAGCTGGGGGACAGGGACGGAAGCTTTCTTT
CASSWGTGTEAFF
>-|TRBJ2-7|TRBV9|few
TGTGCCAGCAGCGTCGGCGGGAACTCCTACGAGCAGTACTTC
CASSVGGNSYEQYF
>TRBD1|TRBJ2-7|TRBV2|-
TGTGCCGCTCAGGCGGGACAGGGGCTGGGAGAGCAGTACTTC
CAAQAGQGLGEQYF
>-|TRBJ1-5|TRBV5-1|few
TGCGCCAGCAGCTTGTCAGGGGGCAATCAGCCCCAGCATTTT
CASSLSGGNQPQHF
>-|TRBJ2-7|TRBV5-5|-
TGTGCCAGCAGCTTTGGGCAGAACTACGAGCAGTACTTC
CASSFGQNYEQYF
>TRBD2|TRBJ2-3|TRBV28|once
TGTGCCAGCAGACCACTAGCGGGAAACACAGATACGCAGTATTTT
CASRPLAGNTDTQYF
>TRBD1|TRBJ2-7|TRBV9|-
TGTGCCAGCATGGGAGACAGGGTCCCCTACGAGCAGTACTTC
CASMGDRVPYEQYF
>-|TRBJ1-5|TRBV28|-
TGTGCCAGCAGTTTTCCCTTTGACAGGTATAGCAATCAGCCCCAGCATTTT
CASSFPFDRYSNQPQHF
>-|TRBJ2-3|TRBV5-1|-
TGCGCCAGCAGCCCAAACCCCACCGGCGGCTACGATACGCAGTATTTT
CASSPNPTGGYDTQYF
>TRBD1|TRBJ2-5|TRBV25-1|-
TGTGCCAGCAGTGCACCGGGACAGGGGGAGACCCAGTACTTC
CASSAPGQGETQYF
>TRBD1|TRBJ2-7|TRBV19|-
TGTGCCAGTAGTATAATATCCGGGACAGGGTTTTACGAGCAGTACTTC
CASSIISGTGFYEQYF
>-|TRBJ2-3|TRBV6-6|-
TGTGCCAGCAGTTCAGGTCAGGGCACAGATACGCAGTATTTT
CASSSGQGTDTQYF
>-|TRBJ2-3|TRBV7-3|-
TGTGCCAGCAGCTCCCAAGCTTCGGACTATAATACGCAGTATTTT
CASSSQASDYNTQYF
>-|TRBJ2-7|TRBV11-3|-
TGTGCCAGCAGCTTATCGGGGGGCGGCGAGCAGTACTTC
CASSLSGGGEQYF
>TRBD2|TRBJ2-3|TRBV6-4|-
TGTGCCAGCAGTGACACTACTAGCGCTCCTTTAGTGTATTTT
CASSDTTSAPLVYF
>-|TRBJ2-7|TRBV4-2|-
TGTGCCAGCAGCCAAGCAACAGGGACCACCGGGTACGAGCAGTACTTC
CASSQATGTTGYEQYF
>-|TRBJ1-3|TRBV5-1|-
TGCGCCAGCAGCTTGGGGTTTAGCTCTGGAAACACCATATATTTT
CASSLGFSSGNTIYF
>-|TRBJ1-1|TRBV6-1|-
TGTGCCAGCAGTGGACGTGGAGCCAACACTGAAGCTTTCTTT
CASSGRGANTEAFF
>-|TRBJ1-1|TRBV7-9|once
TGTGCCAGCAGCTTAGCTTGGGGGGTGGGAGGGCTGAACACTGAAGCTTTCTTT
CASSLAWGVGGLNTEAFF
>TRBD1|TRBJ1-5|TRBV6-4|-
TGTGCCAGCAGTGACTCAGGGGGCGGTCAGCCCCAGCATTTT
CASSDSGGGQPQHF
>-|TRBJ2-2|TRBV11-3|-
TGTGCCAGCAGCTTAGGAGCGGCTTTCACCGGGGAGCTGTTTTTT
CASSLGAAFTGELFF
>TRBD2|TRBJ2-1|TRBV11-2|few
TGTGCCAGCAGCTTAGCGGGAGGCCACAATGAGCAGTTCTTC
CASSLAGGHNEQFF
>TRBD1|TRBJ1-4|TRBV4-1|once
TGCGCCAGCAGCCACCCCGGGACAGGGAACGATAATGAAAAACTGTTTTTT
CASSHPGTGNDNEKLFF
>TRBD1|TRBJ1-1|TRBV2|-
TGTGCCAGCAGTGGAGGGGGCGAGGGTGTGGACACTGAAGCTTTCTTT
CASSGGGEGVDTEAFF
>-|TRBJ1-5|TRBV28|-
TGTGCCAGCATCCCCGAGCGGAATCAGCCCCAGCATTTT
CASIPERNQPQHF
>TRBD1|TRBJ2-7|TRBV27|-
TGTGCCAGCAGTCAGACAGGGTCGTTCTACGAGCAGTACTTC
CASSQTGSFYEQYF
>-|TRBJ2-5|TRBV5-1|-
TGCGCCAGCAGTTCTAATAGCGGAGGTCAAGAGACCCAGTACTTC
CASSSNSGGQETQYF
>TRBD2|TRBJ2-3|TRBV6-5|-
TGTGCCAGCAGTTACTCTAGCGGGGGTAGCACAGATACGCAGTATTTT
CASSYSSGGSTDTQYF
>TRBD1|TRBJ2-2|TRBV29-1|-
TGCAGCGTTGAGGCTACAGGGGTTATCGGCGGGGAGCTGTTTTTT
CSVEATGVIGGELFF
>-|TRBJ2-7|TRBV6-1|-
TGTGCCAGCAGTGATGGAGGGGCAAGTATCGAGCAGTACTTC
CASSDGGASIEQYF
>TRBD2|TRBJ2-3|TRBV27|-
TGTGCCACCGAAAGCGGGATTAGCACAGATACGCAGTATTTT
CATESGISTDTQYF
>-|TRBJ2-7|TRBV5-1|-
TGCGCCAGCAGCATGGAACTATCTAGCCTCTACGAGCAGTACTTC
CASSMELSSLYEQYF
>-|TRBJ1-1|TRBV19|-
TGTGCCAGTAGTAGGCACACTGAAGCTTTCTTT
CASSRHTEAFF